This T cell receptor (beta chain) appears in the sequencing data of a study of neurological immune-mediated disorders. Study overall: The multiple sclerosis group of some 35 included 31 relapsing-remitting and 3 secondary progressive patients.

Overall study results and limits: Healthy controls had more TCR clonal expansion than multiple sclerosis, which showed the least, whereas HTLV-1-associated myelopathy showed the most.

Unsorted libraries were prepared from 2 million PBMCs held at -80 C. From 15-18 subjects, every sequencing run obtained over 170 million TCR-beta sequences. TCRdb recomputed calls from the 5' RACE reads with MiXCR, one row per CDR3 protein. The top ten clones hold approximately 7% of a sample with about 74,000 distinct CDR3 sequences, 5.2% of them seen once. Details on this clonotype: Its antigen is currently unknown.

The CDR3 is 12 residues long. The V gene lost 3 bases and the J gene lost 4 bases, with 7 bases spanning the gap. Germline V gene lookup returns CDR1 LNHDA and CDR2 SQIVND (reference sequence). Sample: PBMCs. This sequence originates from a man between 18 and 29 years old with multiple sclerosis. The genes are TRBV19 and TRBJ2-7; D ambiguous. This chain's CDR3 is CASSIGSYEQYF. Here the CDR3 DNA reads TGTGCCAGTAGTATTGGTTCGTACGAGCAGTACTTC.